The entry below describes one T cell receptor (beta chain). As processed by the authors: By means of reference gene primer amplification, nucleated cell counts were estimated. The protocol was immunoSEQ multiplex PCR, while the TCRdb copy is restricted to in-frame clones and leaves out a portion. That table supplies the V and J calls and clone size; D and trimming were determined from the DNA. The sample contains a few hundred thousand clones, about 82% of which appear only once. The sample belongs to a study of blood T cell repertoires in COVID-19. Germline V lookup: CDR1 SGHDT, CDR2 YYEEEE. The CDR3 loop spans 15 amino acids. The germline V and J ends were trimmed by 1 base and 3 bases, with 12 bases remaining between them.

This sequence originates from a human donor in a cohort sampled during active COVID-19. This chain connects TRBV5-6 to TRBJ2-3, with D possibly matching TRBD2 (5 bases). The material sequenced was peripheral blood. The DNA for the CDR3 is TGTGCCAGCAGCTTGCCAGCGAGAGGGACAGATACGCAGTATTTT. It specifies CASSLPARGTDTQYF.